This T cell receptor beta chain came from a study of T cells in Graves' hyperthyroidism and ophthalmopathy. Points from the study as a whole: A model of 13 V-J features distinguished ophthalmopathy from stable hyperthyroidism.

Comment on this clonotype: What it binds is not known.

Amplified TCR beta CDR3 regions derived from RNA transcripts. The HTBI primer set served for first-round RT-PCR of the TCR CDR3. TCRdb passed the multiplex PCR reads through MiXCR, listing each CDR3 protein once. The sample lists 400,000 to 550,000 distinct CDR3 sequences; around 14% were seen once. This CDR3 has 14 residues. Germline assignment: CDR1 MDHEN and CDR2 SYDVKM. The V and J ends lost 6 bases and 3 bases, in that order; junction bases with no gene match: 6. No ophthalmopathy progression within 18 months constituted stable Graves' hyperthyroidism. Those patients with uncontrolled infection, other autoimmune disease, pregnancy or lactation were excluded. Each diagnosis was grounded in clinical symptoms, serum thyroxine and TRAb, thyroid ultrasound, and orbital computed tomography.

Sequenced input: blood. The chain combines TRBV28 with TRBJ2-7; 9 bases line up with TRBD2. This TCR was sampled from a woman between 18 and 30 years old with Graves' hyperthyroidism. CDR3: CASRIAGEVYEQYF. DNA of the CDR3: TGTGCCAGCAGGATAGCGGGAGAGGTCTACGAGCAGTACTTC.